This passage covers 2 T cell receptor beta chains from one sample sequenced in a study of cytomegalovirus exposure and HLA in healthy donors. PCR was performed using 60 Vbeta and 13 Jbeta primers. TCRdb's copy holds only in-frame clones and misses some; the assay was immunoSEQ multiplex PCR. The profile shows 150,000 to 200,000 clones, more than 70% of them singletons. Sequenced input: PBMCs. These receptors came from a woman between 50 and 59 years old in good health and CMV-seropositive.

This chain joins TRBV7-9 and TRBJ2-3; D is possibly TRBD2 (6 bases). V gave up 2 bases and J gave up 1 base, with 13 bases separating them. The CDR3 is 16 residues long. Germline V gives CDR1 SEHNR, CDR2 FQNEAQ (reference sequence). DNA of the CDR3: TGTGCCAGCAGCTTATGGGGCGGGATAGGCACAGATACGCAGTATTTT. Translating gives CASSLWGGIGTDTQYF. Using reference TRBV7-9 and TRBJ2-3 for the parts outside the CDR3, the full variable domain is DTGVSQNPRHKITKRGQNVTFRCDPISEHNRLYWYRQTLGQGPEFLTYFQNEAQLEKSRLLSDRFSAERPKGSFSTLEIQRTEQGDSAMYLCASSLWGGIGTDTQYFGPGTRLTVL.

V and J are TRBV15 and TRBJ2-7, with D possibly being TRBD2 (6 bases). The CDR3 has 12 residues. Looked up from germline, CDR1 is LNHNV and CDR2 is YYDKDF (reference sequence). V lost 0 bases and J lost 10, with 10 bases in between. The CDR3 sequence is CATSRDFGGQYF. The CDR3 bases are TGTGCCACCAGCAGAGATTTCGGGGGTCAGTACTTC.